Shown below are 8 T cell receptor beta chains from a single sample sequenced in a study of regulatory T cells in long-lasting Graves disease. With iRepertoire HTBI primers and Arm-PCR of CDR3 regions, TCR beta libraries were built. MiXCR, run by TCRdb on the multiplex PCR reads, gives a single entry per CDR3 protein. The table has fewer than 450,000 distinct CDR3 sequences, 15% seen once. This sample's time point: newly diagnosed GD, antithyroid drugs for less than 3 months. With RNA extracted from PBMCs as input, the TCR library was made. These data also formed part of another study, on T cells in Graves' hyperthyroidism and ophthalmopathy.

Material: peripheral blood mononuclear cells (PBMCs), obtained at new diagnosis, from a patient treated with antithyroid drugs. The source of these receptors is a woman in her thirties or forties with Graves disease.

This clonotype occurred a few times. This chain uses TRBV7-9 with TRBJ2-7; TRBD1 matches at 8 bases. V shed 5 bases, J shed 5 bases, and the junction held 5 bases outside the gene matches. Germline CDR1 SEHNR, CDR2 FQNEAQ (reference sequence). The CDR3 has 13 residues. The CDR3 sequence: CASSLDRDDEQYF. CDR3 coding DNA: TGTGCCAGCAGCCTGGACAGGGACGACGAGCAGTACTTC.

This clonotype showed up just a few times. The chain uses TRBV20-1 and TRBJ2-7; TRBD2 matches at 9 bases. Looked up from germline, CDR1 is DFQATT and CDR2 is SNEGSKA (reference sequence). CDR3 length: 14 residues. Unmatched junction bases numbered 12, after V lost 6 bases and J lost 6 bases. The CDR3, as DNA: TGCAGTGCCGGTGTTGCTAGCGGGATCGGCGAGCAGTACTTC. Translation gives CSAGVASGIGEQYF.

The chain joins TRBV5-4 to TRBJ2-1, with 14 bases fitting TRBD2. Germline-derived CDR1 and CDR2 are SGHNT and YYREEE (reference sequence). The CDR3 is 17 residues long. Trimming at V came to 3 bases and at J to 7 bases, leaving 9 bases not matched to a gene. The chain's CDR3 is CASSSAQGLAGANEQFF. The CDR3 bases are TGTGCCAGCAGCTCGGCCCAGGGACTAGCGGGAGCAAATGAGCAGTTCTTC.

The chain carries TRBV19 and TRBJ2-7; a possible D gene is TRBD1 (6 bases). V lost 4 bases, J lost 6 bases, and 16 bases lay in between. The CDR3 contains 14 residues. The germline CDR1 and CDR2 sequences are LNHDA and SQIVND (reference sequence). The CDR3 region is CASSRSQGSGEQYF. CDR3 sequence (DNA): TGTGCCAGTAGTAGATCACAGGGTTCTGGCGAGCAGTACTTC.

About this clonotype: Given a far larger clone just one base away, this is likely a sequencing read error. The gene calls are TRBV2 and TRBJ2-7; 14 nucleotides align to TRBD2. There are 19 residues in the CDR3. Germline V lookup: CDR1 SNHLY, CDR2 FYNNEI. CDR3 residues: CASSLLGLAGVGASYEQSF. The CDR3 region has the DNA TGTGCCAGCAGTTTATTGGGACTAGCGGGAGTGGGGGCTTCCTACGAGCAGTCCTTC.

The chain joins TRBV30 to TRBJ2-5; the D call may be TRBD1 or TRBD2 (7 bases each). Germline V gives CDR1 GTSNPN, CDR2 SVGIG (reference sequence). Deletions cut 5 bases from V and 5 bases from J, with 24 bases between. This CDR3 has 16 amino acids. CDR3 nucleotide sequence: TGTGCCTGGGCTCTCCCTCGACAGGGAGGGAAGGAGACCCAGTACTTC. Its protein product is CAWALPRQGGKETQYF.

This clonotype came up a few times. The rearrangement joins TRBV4-1 to TRBJ1-1; the D gene is possibly TRBD1 (5 bases). Germline lookup yields CDR1 MGHRA and CDR2 YSYEKL. The CDR3 has 15 amino acids. V lost 1 base and J 12 bases, leaving 21 bases between the germline ends. The CDR3 bases are TGCGCCAGCAGCCAAGGGTTTCGGGACGGAGGAAGGACTTTCTTT. This encodes CASSQGFRDGGRTFF.

The sample holds many counts of this clonotype. The rearrangement joins TRBV10-3 to TRBJ2-6; D is unresolved. V gave up 7 bases and J gave up 0 bases, with 7 bases separating them. The CDR3 runs 14 residues. The germline V gene encodes CDR1 ENHRY and CDR2 SYGVKD. The CDR3: CAIMKDSGANVLTF. In DNA, the CDR3 is TGTGCCATCATGAAAGACTCTGGGGCCAACGTCCTGACTTTC.